A single sample is the source of the 7 T cell receptor beta chains below, sequenced in a study of blood T cell repertoires in COVID-19. This table comes from immunoSEQ multiplex PCR, and its TCRdb copy is limited to in-frame clones, with some not included. The repertoire holds roughly 230,000 clones, with 84% as singletons. The material sequenced was peripheral blood. These receptors all come from a man aged 45 to 65 with active or convalescent COVID-19.

The chain employs TRBV27 and TRBJ2-7; no definite D call. The ends were cut back, 2 bases at V and 2 bases at J, with 10 bases in the middle. The CDR3 length is 14 residues. Germline values: CDR1 MNHEY, CDR2 SMNVEV (reference sequence). CDR3 nucleotide sequence: TGTGCCAGCAGTTTAGCGCCGGTGGCCTACGAGCAGTACTTC. This translates into CASSLAPVAYEQYF.

The chain is built from TRBV7-2 and TRBJ1-2; 9 bases align to TRBD1. Germline CDR1 SGHTA, CDR2 FQGNSA. The CDR3 length is 16 residues. The V and J ends lost 4 bases and 8 bases, in that order; junction bases with no gene match: 14. The CDR3 DNA reads as TGTGCCAGCAGCTCAATCTTCACAGGGGGCGAGGAGGGCTACACCTTC. Its protein product is CASSSIFTGGEEGYTF. Combining the CDR3 with reference TRBV7-2 and TRBJ1-2 gives the whole variable domain GAGVSQSPSNKVTEKGKDVELRCDPISGHTALYWYRQSLGQGLEFLIYFQGNSAPDKSGLPSDRFSAERTGGSVSTLTIQRTQQEDSAVYLCASSSIFTGGEEGYTFGSGTRLTVV.

This chain uses TRBV7-2 with TRBJ1-6; TRBD1 matches 7 bases. This CDR3 is built from 15 residues. After removal of 5 bases from V and 7 bases from J, the junction contained 8 bases not matched to a gene. CDR1 is SGHTA and CDR2 is FQGNSA in the germline V gene. CDR3 amino acids: CASSAPGQLNSPLHF. The DNA of the CDR3 is TGTGCCAGCAGCGCTCCGGGACAGCTGAATTCACCCCTCCACTTT.

The J gene is TRBJ2-5, the V gene TRBV7-9, with a possible D match to TRBD2 (6 bases). Between the trimmed V and J ends, which lost 1 base and 1 base, there was a span of 19 bases. Germline V gene data show CDR1 as SEHNR and CDR2 as FQNEAQ (reference sequence). This CDR3 region has 18 residues. CDR3 sequence (DNA): TGTGCCAGCAGCTTAGTTGCTGGCTTTGGGGGGACCCAAGAGACCCAGTACTTC. Its translation: CASSLVAGFGGTQETQYF.

The J gene is TRBJ2-5, the V gene TRBV27; a weak D match, TRBD2 (5 bases). Germline V CDR1 and CDR2: MNHEY, SMNVEV (reference sequence). V was cut by 6 bases and J by 5 bases, with 22 bases left in between. CDR3 length: 16 residues. The CDR3 bases are TGTGCCAGCAGCTCGGCTTGGGAGAACCTCCGGGAGACCCAGTACTTC. This codes for CASSSAWENLRETQYF.

The V call is TRBV7-9, the J call TRBJ1-5, with D unclear. Germline lookup yields CDR1 SEHNR and CDR2 FQNEAQ (reference sequence). Trimming took off 2 bases at V and 5 bases at J, with 19 bases between the two ends. The CDR3 length is 17 residues. CDR3 in amino acids: CASSLSTGPFRHQPQHF. CDR3 nucleotides: TGTGCCAGCAGCTTATCTACCGGTCCCTTCCGCCATCAGCCCCAGCATTTT.

V is TRBV7-2 and J is TRBJ2-7; TRBD2 aligns across 7 bases. This CDR3 spans 14 amino acids. The germline V gene has CDR1 SGHTA and CDR2 FQGNSA. V lost 4 bases, J lost 3 bases, and 6 bases stayed unmatched. The CDR3 region is CASSSSGARYEQYF. The CDR3 DNA is TGTGCCAGCAGCTCCAGCGGGGCCCGCTACGAGCAGTACTTC.